This is a list of T cell receptor beta chains from one sample in a study of identical twins. Each CDR3 protein gets one entry after TCRdb re-called the 5' RACE reads with MiXCR. In the table there are 250,000 to 300,000 distinct CDR3 sequences, roughly 10% of which are singletons. The same sample was also used in a study of yellow fever vaccine responses in identical twins.

Sequenced material: CD8+ T cells sorted from blood. Receptor source: a woman between 18 and 30 years old in good health. The conserved cysteine and the conserved F or W are not part of the CDR3 here. The D gene is left open where the match is weak.

j_call	v_call	cdr3_length	d_call	cdr3_aa
TRBJ2-7	TRBV6-1	10	-	ASSDGLNEQY
TRBJ1-5	TRBV27	14	-	ASSLFPAYSNQPQH
TRBJ2-7	TRBV7-9	11	-	ASSPPGDYEQY
TRBJ2-5	TRBV3-1	14	TRBD2	ASSPGTSGSWETQY
TRBJ2-7	TRBV7-9	14	-	ASSSSKDSYLYEQY
TRBJ1-5	TRBV27	13	TRBD1	ASSLSRNSGQGEH
TRBJ2-7	TRBV27	12	TRBD2	ASSHSLAGDEQY
TRBJ2-3	TRBV5-1	10	-	ASRSGPDTQY
TRBJ2-7	TRBV10-3	13	TRBD2	AIDRGTSGKEEQY
TRBJ2-1	TRBV5-1	12	TRBD2	ASGGGVTYNEQF
TRBJ2-3	TRBV28	12	-	ASSSTGYTDTQY
TRBJ2-3	TRBV20-1	11	-	SAINPVADTQY
TRBJ2-6	TRBV6-4	17	TRBD2	ASSNDLAGGPSGANVLT
TRBJ2-7	TRBV29-1	10	TRBD2	SVVGGRNEQY
TRBJ2-1	TRBV20-1	12	TRBD2	SAGTSGSYNEQF
TRBJ2-1	TRBV2	10	-	ASVGVNNEQF
TRBJ2-7	TRBV25-1	12	-	ASSEAGTSYEQY
TRBJ2-1	TRBV9	12	TRBD2	ASSYGGGYNEQF
TRBJ2-1	TRBV4-3	14	TRBD2	ASSQGSREGYNEQF
TRBJ1-6	TRBV24-1	13	TRBD1	ATAPEGANRSPLH
TRBJ2-7	TRBV12-3/TRBV12-4	10	TRBD1	ASRISGGEQY
TRBJ2-1	TRBV7-2	9	-	ASLGHNEQF
TRBJ1-2	TRBV25-1	10	-	ASSEGLDGYT
TRBJ2-7	TRBV12-3/TRBV12-4	11	-	ASSLRGAYEQY
TRBJ2-2	TRBV28	12	-	ASSLLFLGGELF
TRBJ2-5	TRBV3-1	17	-	ASSQVGFDSTRFQETQY
TRBJ2-1	TRBV25-1	12	-	ASSESTIYNEQF
TRBJ2-2	TRBV12-3/TRBV12-4	10	TRBD1	ARGGRAGELF
TRBJ2-5	TRBV7-9	15	TRBD2	ASSSTSGAIPQETQY
TRBJ1-1	TRBV6-1	12	TRBD1	ASSPGTGYTEAF
TRBJ2-3	TRBV12-3/TRBV12-4	18	TRBD2	ASSLSGTSGKHHSTDTQY
TRBJ2-3	TRBV28	17	-	ARGTVGTRHPLATDTQY